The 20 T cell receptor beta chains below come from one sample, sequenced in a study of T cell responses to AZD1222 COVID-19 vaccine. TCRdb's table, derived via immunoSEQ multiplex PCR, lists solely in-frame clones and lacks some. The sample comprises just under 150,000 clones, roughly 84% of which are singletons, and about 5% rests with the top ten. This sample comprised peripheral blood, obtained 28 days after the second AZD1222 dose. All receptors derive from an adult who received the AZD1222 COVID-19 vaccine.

Here the CDR3 reads CASSWTNQPQHF. In nucleotides, the CDR3 is TGTGCCAGTAGTTGGACAAATCAGCCCCAGCATTTT. The chain has TRBV19 and TRBJ1-5, with a weak D call TRBD1 (5 bases). The CDR3 extends over 12 amino acids. Germline lookup yields CDR1 LNHDA and CDR2 SQIVND (reference sequence). V was shortened by 5 bases and J by 4 bases, with 6 bases between the two germline ends.

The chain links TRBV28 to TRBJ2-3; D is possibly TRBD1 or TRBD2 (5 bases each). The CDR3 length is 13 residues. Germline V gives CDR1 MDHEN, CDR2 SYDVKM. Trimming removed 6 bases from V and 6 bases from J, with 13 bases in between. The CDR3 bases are TGTGCCAGCAGACAACCGGGGCGGGATACGCAGTATTTT. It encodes CASRQPGRDTQYF.

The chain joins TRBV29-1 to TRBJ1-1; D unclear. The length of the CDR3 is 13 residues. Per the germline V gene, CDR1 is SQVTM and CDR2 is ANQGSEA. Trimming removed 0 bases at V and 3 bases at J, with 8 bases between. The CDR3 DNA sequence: TGCAGCGTTGAAGATTATAGGCACACTGAAGCTTTCTTT. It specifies CSVEDYRHTEAFF.

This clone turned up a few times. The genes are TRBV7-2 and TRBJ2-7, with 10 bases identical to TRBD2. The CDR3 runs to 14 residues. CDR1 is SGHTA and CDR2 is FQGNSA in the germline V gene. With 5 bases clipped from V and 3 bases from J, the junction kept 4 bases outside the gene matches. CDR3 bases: TGTGCCAGCAGCCCACGGACTAGCGGCTACGAGCAGTACTTC. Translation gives CASSPRTSGYEQYF.

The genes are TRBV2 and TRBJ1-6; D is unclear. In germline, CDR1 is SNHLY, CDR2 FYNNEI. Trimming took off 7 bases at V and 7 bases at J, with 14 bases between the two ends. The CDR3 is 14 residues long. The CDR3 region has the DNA TGTGCCAGCAAGGCCGTGGACCAAAATTCACCCCTCCACTTT. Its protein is CASKAVDQNSPLHF.

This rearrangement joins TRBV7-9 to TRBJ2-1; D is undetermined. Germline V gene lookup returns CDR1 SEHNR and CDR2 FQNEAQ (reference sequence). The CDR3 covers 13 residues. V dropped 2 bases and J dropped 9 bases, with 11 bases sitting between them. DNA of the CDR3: TGTGCCAGCAGCTTACGTAACCCGTTTGAGCAGTTCTTC. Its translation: CASSLRNPFEQFF.

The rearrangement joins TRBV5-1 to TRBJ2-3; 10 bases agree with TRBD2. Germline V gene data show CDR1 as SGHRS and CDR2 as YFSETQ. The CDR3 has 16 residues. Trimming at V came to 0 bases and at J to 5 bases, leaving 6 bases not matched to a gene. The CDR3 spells CASSLGIAGGQDTQYF. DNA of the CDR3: TGCGCCAGCAGCTTGGGGATAGCGGGAGGACAAGATACGCAGTATTTT.

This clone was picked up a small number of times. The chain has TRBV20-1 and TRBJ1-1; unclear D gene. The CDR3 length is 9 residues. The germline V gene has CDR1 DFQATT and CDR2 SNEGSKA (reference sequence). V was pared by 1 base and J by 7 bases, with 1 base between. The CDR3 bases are TGCAGTGCTAGAGGTGAAGCTTTCTTT. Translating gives CSARGEAFF.

Here the CDR3 reads CASSIVASGGTYEQYF. The DNA of the CDR3 is TGTGCCAGTAGTATAGTGGCCTCGGGGGGTACCTACGAGCAGTACTTC. The rearrangement uses TRBV19 and TRBJ2-7; 7 positions match TRBD2. Germline V CDR1 and CDR2: LNHDA, SQIVND (reference sequence). The CDR3 sequence is 16 residues long. V was clipped by 1 base and J by 2 bases; unmatched bases: 8.

In DNA, the CDR3 is TGTGCCAGTAGTCGTTCAGTACGGGGAAACTATGGCTACACCTTC. Protein product: CASSRSVRGNYGYTF. This sequence joins TRBV19 and TRBJ1-2; D gene uncertain. The ends were cut back, 5 bases at V and 2 bases at J, with 15 bases in the middle. From germline, CDR1 is LNHDA and CDR2 SQIVND (reference sequence). The CDR3 runs 15 residues.

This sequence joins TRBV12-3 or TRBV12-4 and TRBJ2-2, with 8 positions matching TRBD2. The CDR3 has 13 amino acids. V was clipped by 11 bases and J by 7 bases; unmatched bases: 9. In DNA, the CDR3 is TGTGCCGCAGCGGGAGATGCGATCGGGGAGCTGTTTTTT. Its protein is CAAAGDAIGELFF.

Here the CDR3 DNA reads TGTGCCATCAGCCTAGACAGGGACTTCGCAGATACGCAGTATTTT. It specifies CAISLDRDFADTQYF. The V call is TRBV10-3, the J call TRBJ2-3, with D possibly matching TRBD1 (7 bases). CDR3 size: 15 residues. Trimming took 6 bases from V and 4 from J, leaving 17 bases between them. CDR1 and CDR2 from the germline V gene are ENHRY and SYGVKD.

CDR3 amino acids: CASSYSIRVSYEQYF. The CDR3 coding sequence is TGTGCCAGCAGTTACTCGATTAGAGTCTCCTACGAGCAGTACTTC. The chain uses TRBV6-2 or TRBV6-3 and TRBJ2-7; D is unclear. This CDR3 spans 15 amino acids. The ends were cut back, 0 bases at V and 0 bases at J, with 9 bases in the middle. Germline-derived CDR1 and CDR2 are MNHEY and SVGEGT.

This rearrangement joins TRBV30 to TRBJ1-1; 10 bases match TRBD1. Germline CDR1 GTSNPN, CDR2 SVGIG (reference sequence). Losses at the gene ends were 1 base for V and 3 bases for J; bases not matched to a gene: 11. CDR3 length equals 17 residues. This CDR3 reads CAWSEPFPGTGDTEAFF. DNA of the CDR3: TGTGCCTGGAGTGAACCCTTTCCCGGGACAGGGGACACTGAAGCTTTCTTT.

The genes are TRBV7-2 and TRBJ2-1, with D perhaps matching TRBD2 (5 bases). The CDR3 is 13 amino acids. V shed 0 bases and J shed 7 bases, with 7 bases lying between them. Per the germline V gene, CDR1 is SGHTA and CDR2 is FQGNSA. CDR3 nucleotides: TGTGCCAGCAGCTTAGCGAGAGGGAATGAGCAGTTCTTC. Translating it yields CASSLARGNEQFF.

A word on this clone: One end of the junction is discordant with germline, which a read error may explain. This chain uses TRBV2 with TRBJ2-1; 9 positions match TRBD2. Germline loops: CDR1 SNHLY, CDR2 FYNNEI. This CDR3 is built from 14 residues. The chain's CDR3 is CASCDGGRGDEQFF. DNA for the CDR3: TGTGCCAGCTGTGACGGCGGGAGGGGGGATGAGCAGTTCTTC.

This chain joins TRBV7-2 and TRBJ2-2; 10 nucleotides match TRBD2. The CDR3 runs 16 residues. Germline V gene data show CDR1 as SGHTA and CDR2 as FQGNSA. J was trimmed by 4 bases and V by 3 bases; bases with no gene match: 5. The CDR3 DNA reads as TGTGCCAGCAGCTTGCAAGCGGGAGGGACCACCGGGGAGCTGTTTTTT. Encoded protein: CASSLQAGGTTGELFF.

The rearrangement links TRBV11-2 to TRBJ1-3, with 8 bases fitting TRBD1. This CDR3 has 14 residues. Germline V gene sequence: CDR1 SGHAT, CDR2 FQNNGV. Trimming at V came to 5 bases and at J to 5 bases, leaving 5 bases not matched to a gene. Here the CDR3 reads CASSAIRGRNTIYF. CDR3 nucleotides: TGTGCCAGCAGCGCAATCAGGGGGCGAAACACCATATATTTT.

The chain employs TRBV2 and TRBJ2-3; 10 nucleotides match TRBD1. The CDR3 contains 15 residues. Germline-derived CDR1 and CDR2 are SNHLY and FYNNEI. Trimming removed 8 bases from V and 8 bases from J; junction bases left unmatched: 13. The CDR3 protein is CASGATGGALSTQYF. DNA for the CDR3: TGTGCCAGCGGGGCGACAGGGGGCGCGCTAAGTACGCAGTATTTT.

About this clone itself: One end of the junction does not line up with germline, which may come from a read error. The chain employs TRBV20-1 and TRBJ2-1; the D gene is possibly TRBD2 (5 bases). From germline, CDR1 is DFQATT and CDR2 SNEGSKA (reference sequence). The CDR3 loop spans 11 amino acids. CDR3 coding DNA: TGCAGTACTAGGATTGGGGATGAGCAGTTCTTC. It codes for CSTRIGDEQFF.